This T cell receptor (beta chain) was retrieved from a study of blood T cell repertoires in COVID-19. Study-wide context: Sample material is recorded as cDNA or gDNA derived from T cells, B-cell-depleted T cells, or PBMCs.

In the study's own analysis: Amplification of reference gene primers provided the estimated nucleated cell counts. Measured with immunoSEQ multiplex PCR; TCRdb has only the in-frame clones, and not every one. V and J calls and clone size come straight from that table; D and trimming were deduced from the DNA. The sample lists around 290,000 clones, approximately 90% seen once, with roughly 2.3% in the top ten. The ends were cut back, 6 bases at V and 8 bases at J, with 14 bases in the middle. Germline CDR1 is WSHSY and CDR2 is SAAADI. The CDR3 totals 13 residues. Input material: peripheral blood. The source is a woman aged 30 to 39 with COVID-19, enrolled during active disease. V gene TRBV10-2 combines with J gene TRBJ2-1; perhaps TRBD2 as D (6 bases). The CDR3 loop is CASSETSRYEQFF. In DNA, the CDR3 is TGCGCCAGCAGCGAGACTAGTCGCTATGAGCAGTTCTTC.